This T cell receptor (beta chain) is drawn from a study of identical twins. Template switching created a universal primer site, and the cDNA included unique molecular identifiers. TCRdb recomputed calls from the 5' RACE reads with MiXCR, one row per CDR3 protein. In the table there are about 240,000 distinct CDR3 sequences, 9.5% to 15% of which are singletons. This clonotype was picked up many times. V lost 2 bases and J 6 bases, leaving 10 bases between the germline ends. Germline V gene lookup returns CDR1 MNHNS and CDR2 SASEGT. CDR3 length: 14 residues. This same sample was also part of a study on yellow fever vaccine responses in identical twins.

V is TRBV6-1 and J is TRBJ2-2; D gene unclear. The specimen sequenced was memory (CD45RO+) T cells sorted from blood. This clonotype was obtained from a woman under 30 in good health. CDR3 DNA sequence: TGTGCCAGCAGTGAACTTTTTTTGGCCGGGGAGCTGTTTTTT. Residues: CASSELFLAGELFF.